The 21 T cell receptor beta chains below come from one sample, sequenced in a study of blood T cell repertoires in COVID-19. The repertoire was sequenced with immunoSEQ multiplex PCR; TCRdb's copy has only in-frame clones and lacks some. Of some 250,000 clones listed, around 89% were seen once; the top ten hold just under 9%. The sample consisted of PBMCs or T cells enriched from blood (not recorded which). Source of these receptors: a man aged 35 to 55 who had recovered from COVID-19.

The chain has TRBV28 and TRBJ1-5; 7 bases line up with TRBD1. This CDR3 comprises 15 residues. V lost 3 bases and J lost 4; bases outside the gene matches: 6. CDR1 and CDR2 (germline): MDHEN, SYDVKM. CDR3: CASSFISGGNQPQHF. The CDR3 DNA reads TGTGCCAGCAGTTTCATTTCAGGGGGGAATCAGCCCCAGCATTTT.

The gene calls are TRBV6-1 and TRBJ1-1, with D possibly matching TRBD1 (6 bases). The germline gives CDR1 MNHNS, CDR2 SASEGT. The CDR3 has 15 residues. The germline V and J ends were trimmed by 0 bases and 5 bases, with 13 bases remaining between them. CDR3 nucleotides: TGTGCCAGCAGTGAAGCGCGGGGGGGCGTTACTGAAGCTTTCTTT. Residues: CASSEARGGVTEAFF.

This rearrangement joins TRBV7-8 to TRBJ2-3; 16 bases match TRBD2. V shed 7 bases, J shed 0 bases, and the junction held 10 bases outside the gene matches. The CDR3 extends over 19 amino acids. Germline lookup yields CDR1 SGHVS and CDR2 FQNEAQ. In nucleotides, the CDR3 is TGTGCCAGCACCGGGACTAGCGGGGGGGCCTACCGCAGCACAGATACGCAGTATTTT. It is translated as CASTGTSGGAYRSTDTQYF.

The chain is built from TRBV21-1 and TRBJ2-7; TRBD2 is the table's D call, not checked against the DNA. TRBV21-1 is annotated as a pseudogene. The CDR3 extends over 17 amino acids. The DNA of the CDR3 is TGTGCCAGCAGCAAAGCTCCGGACTTTATACCCTCCTACGAGCAGTACTTC. This gives the protein CASSKAPDFIPSYEQYF.

J is TRBJ1-5 and V is TRBV15; the D gene is possibly TRBD1 (6 bases). In germline, CDR1 is LNHNV, CDR2 YYDKDF (reference sequence). The CDR3 consists of 19 residues. V was trimmed by 1 base and J by 0 bases, leaving 19 bases between them. The CDR3 region has the DNA TGTGCCACCAGCAGAGGAACAGGGAATTTTGGGGCTAGCAATCAGCCCCAGCATTTT. It encodes CATSRGTGNFGASNQPQHF.

The chain joins TRBV18 to TRBJ2-5; the match to TRBD1 covers 8 bases. Germline values: CDR1 KGHSH, CDR2 LQKENI. The CDR3 contains 15 residues. V gave up 3 bases and J gave up 2 bases; unmatched junction bases: 5. CDR3 in DNA: TGTGCCAGCTCACCTGGGACAGGCATTCAAGAGACCCAGTACTTC. Its translation: CASSPGTGIQETQYF.

The sample holds one count of this clone. The gene calls are TRBV10-3 and TRBJ1-3, with D perhaps TRBD1 (6 bases). The ends were cut back, 8 bases at V and 8 bases at J, with 25 bases in the middle. From germline, CDR1 is ENHRY and CDR2 SYGVKD. The CDR3 sequence is 16 residues long. The CDR3, as DNA: TGTGCCATCGCCCCTTCGAACAGGGCCGCCAGAGACACCATATATTTT. It codes for CAIAPSNRAARDTIYF.

The chain joins TRBV11-3 to TRBJ2-1; 15 nucleotides align to TRBD2. CDR1 and CDR2 from the germline V gene are SGHNT and YENEEA. The V and J ends lost 5 bases and 4 bases, in that order; junction bases with no gene match: 15. The CDR3 contains 20 residues. The DNA for the CDR3 is TGTGCCAGCAGCCCGTCCGAGAGGACTAGCGGGGGGGGGATTTACAATGAGCAGTTCTTC. Its protein product is CASSPSERTSGGGIYNEQFF. Full variable domain (missing parts from reference TRBV11-3 and TRBJ2-1): EAGVVQSPRYKIIEKKQPVAFWCNPISGHNTLYWYLQNLGQGPELLIRYENEEAVDDSQLPKDRFSAERLKGVDSTLKIQPAELGDSAVYLCASSPSERTSGGGIYNEQFFGPGTRLTVL.

V gene TRBV25-1 combines with J gene TRBJ2-3, with 8 bases lining up with TRBD1. This CDR3 region has 13 residues. Germline CDR1 and CDR2: MGHDK and SYGVNS. J lost 7 bases, V lost 5 bases, and 5 bases had no gene match. CDR3 DNA: TGTGCCAGCAGTTTGGCAGGGGGCAATACGCAGTATTTT. It specifies CASSLAGGNTQYF.

The J gene is TRBJ2-2, the V gene TRBV5-6; no firm D call. V was cut by 4 bases and J by 3 bases, with 7 bases left in between. This CDR3 region has 13 residues. Germline loops: CDR1 SGHDT, CDR2 YYEEEE. The CDR3 nucleotides read TGTGCCAGCAGCCCCTACTACACCGGGGAGCTGTTTTTT. It translates to CASSPYYTGELFF.

Note on this clone: Other DNA sequences in this sample translate to the same CDR3. This chain joins TRBV5-1 and TRBJ2-2; 9 bases align to TRBD2. The CDR3 has 15 residues. V lost 4 bases to trimming and J lost 4 bases; unmatched junction nucleotides: 5. The V gene's germline CDR1 is SGHRS and CDR2 YFSETQ. This CDR3 reads CASSPGLAGTGELFF. DNA for the CDR3: TGCGCCAGCAGCCCGGGACTAGCCGGCACCGGGGAGCTGTTTTTT. Supplemented by reference TRBV5-1 and TRBJ2-2, the full variable domain reads KAGVTQTPRYLIKTRGQQVTLSCSPISGHRSVSWYQQTPGQGLQFLFEYFSETQRNKGNFPGRFSGRQFSNSRSEMNVSTLELGDSALYLCASSPGLAGTGELFFGEGSRLTVL.

This sequence joins TRBV5-1 and TRBJ2-1; 8 bases map to TRBD2. V was clipped by 3 bases and J by 6 bases; unmatched bases: 8. Germline V gene lookup returns CDR1 SGHRS and CDR2 YFSETQ. The CDR3 contains 15 residues. This CDR3 reads CASSSSAGGFNEQFF. The CDR3 coding sequence is TGCGCCAGCAGCTCTTCGGCGGGGGGATTCAATGAGCAGTTCTTC. The variable domain in full, completed from reference TRBV5-1 and TRBJ2-1, reads KAGVTQTPRYLIKTRGQQVTLSCSPISGHRSVSWYQQTPGQGLQFLFEYFSETQRNKGNFPGRFSGRQFSNSRSEMNVSTLELGDSALYLCASSSSAGGFNEQFFGPGTRLTVL.

Comment on this clone: At one end, the junction sequence differs from germline, possibly due to a read error. This chain uses TRBV5-1 with TRBJ2-3, with TRBD1 identical over 11 bases. CDR3 length equals 18 residues. Germline CDR1 is SGHRS and CDR2 is YFSETQ. The CDR3 DNA reads as TGCGCCAGCAGCGTGGGTGGGACAGGGGGGATCGGCACAGGTACGCAGTATTTT. As protein: CASSVGGTGGIGTGTQYF.

The sample holds one count of this clone. The CDR3 sequence is CASSLMDRVNTDTQYF. The CDR3 nucleotides read TGTGCCAGCAGCCTTATGGACAGGGTTAACACAGATACGCAGTATTTT. The genes are TRBV7-3 and TRBJ2-3, with 8 bases that match TRBD1. There are 16 residues in the CDR3. V gave up 5 bases and J gave up 2 bases; unmatched junction bases: 9. CDR1 is SGHTA, CDR2 FQGTGA, per germline.

The gene calls are TRBV11-2 and TRBJ1-6, with TRBD1 matching over 8 bases. The CDR3 is made up of 19 amino acids. Per germline, CDR1 SGHAT and CDR2 FQNNGV. V lost 1 base to trimming and J lost 5 bases; unmatched junction nucleotides: 13. CDR3 residues: CASSLGSLTGGKNNSPLHF. The CDR3 bases are TGTGCCAGCAGCTTAGGAAGTTTAACAGGGGGTAAGAATAATTCACCCCTCCACTTT.

The V gene is TRBV7-8, the J gene TRBJ1-5; D perhaps matches TRBD1 (6 bases). The CDR3 sequence is 15 residues long. V lost 4 bases and J 1 base, leaving 11 bases between the germline ends. CDR1 is SGHVS and CDR2 is FQNEAQ in the germline V gene. The CDR3 spells CASSYLRGSNQPQHF. The CDR3, as DNA: TGTGCCAGCAGCTACCTTAGGGGGAGCAATCAGCCCCAGCATTTT.

This chain uses TRBV7-8 with TRBJ2-2; TRBD2 aligns across 9 bases. The CDR3 runs 16 residues. Per germline, CDR1 SGHVS and CDR2 FQNEAQ. J gave up 1 base and V 8 bases, and 8 bases lay outside the gene matches. CDR3 protein: CASGRLAAMNTGELFF. CDR3 coding DNA: TGTGCCAGCGGTCGACTAGCGGCAATGAACACCGGGGAGCTGTTTTTT.

The genes are TRBV11-2 and TRBJ2-7; TRBD2 might be the D (6 bases). Germline lookup yields CDR1 SGHAT and CDR2 FQNNGV. V was shortened by 5 bases and J by 4 bases, with 18 bases between the two germline ends. The CDR3 runs 15 residues. As DNA, the CDR3 is TGTGCCAGCAGCCCTCACCGGGACTCTGTATACGAGCAGTACTTC. This codes for CASSPHRDSVYEQYF.

V is TRBV16 and J is TRBJ2-2, with TRBD2 matching over 8 bases. Germline V gives CDR1 KGHSY, CDR2 FQNENV. CDR3 length equals 15 residues. The V segment lost 4 bases and the J segment 5 bases; nucleotides outside the gene matches: 6. The CDR3 loop is CASSLRTSSTGELFF. The CDR3 DNA reads as TGTGCCAGCAGCCTCCGGACTAGCTCGACCGGGGAGCTGTTTTTT. Full variable domain (rest looked up from reference TRBV16 and TRBJ2-2): GEEVAQTPKHLVRGEGQKAKLYCAPIKGHSYVFWYQQVLKNEFKFLISFQNENVFDETGMPKERFSAKCLPNSPCSLEIQATKLEDSAVYFCASSLRTSSTGELFFGEGSRLTVL.

The V call is TRBV9, the J call TRBJ1-4; D remains ambiguous. V gave up 1 base and J gave up 5 bases, with 12 bases separating them. Germline assignment: CDR1 SGDLS and CDR2 YYNGEE. The CDR3 is made up of 15 amino acids. The CDR3, as DNA: TGTGCCAGCAGCGTAAGAGGCAGTGTCAATGAAAAACTGTTTTTT. Its translation: CASSVRGSVNEKLFF.

The chain has TRBV11-2 and TRBJ1-2, with 8 bases aligning to TRBD1. The CDR3 covers 14 residues. Germline lookup yields CDR1 SGHAT and CDR2 FQNNGV. V shed 5 bases and J 7 bases; nucleotides not matched to a gene: 9. CDR3 amino acids: CASSRDRFDSGYTF. The CDR3 DNA reads TGTGCCAGCAGCAGGGACAGGTTTGATTCTGGCTACACCTTC. Using reference TRBV11-2 and TRBJ1-2 for the parts outside the CDR3, the full variable domain is EAGVAQSPRYKIIEKRQSVAFWCNPISGHATLYWYQQILGQGPKLLIQFQNNGVVDDSQLPKDRFSAERLKGVDSTLKIQPAKLEDSAVYLCASSRDRFDSGYTFGSGTRLTVV.